One and the same sample provided the 4 T cell receptor beta chains below, sequenced in a study of T cells in Graves' hyperthyroidism and ophthalmopathy. RNA transcripts served as the template for amplifying TCR beta CDR3 regions. RT-PCR in the first round (using the HTBI primer set) targeted the TCR CDR3. One entry per CDR3 protein, called by TCRdb with MiXCR from the multiplex PCR reads. This table holds about half a million distinct CDR3 sequences, about 20% found once. Sequencing was carried out using blood. All receptors derive from a woman aged 70-85 years with Graves' ophthalmopathy.

This clonotype was seen ten or more times. The junction does not match germline at one end; this may be a read error. This rearrangement joins TRBV5-1 to TRBJ2-1, with 15 nucleotides matching TRBD2. This CDR3 spans 15 amino acids. Germline CDR1 and CDR2: SGHRS and YFSETQ. CDR3 sequence reads: CASSLGLAGGNEQFF. The DNA for the CDR3 is TGTGCCAGCAGCTTGGGACTAGCGGGAGGAAATGAGCAGTTCTTC.

The chain uses TRBV6-2 or TRBV6-3 and TRBJ2-1, with 8 bases identical to TRBD2. The length of the CDR3 is 17 residues. Looked up from germline, CDR1 is MNHEY and CDR2 is SVGEGT. The ends lost 0 bases at V and 10 bases at J; junction bases unmatched: 14. DNA of the CDR3: TGTGCCAGCAGTTACTCACACGCGGGAGGATCGGAAGGGGAGCAGTTCTTC. Encoded protein: CASSYSHAGGSEGEQFF.

This clonotype came up many times. V gene TRBV2 combines with J gene TRBJ2-4; D possibly corresponds to TRBD1 (6 bases). The CDR3 sequence is 15 residues long. V was cut by 4 bases and J by 7 bases, with 17 bases left in between. Germline CDR1 SNHLY, CDR2 FYNNEI. The DNA for the CDR3 is TGTGCCAGCAGTGCTAACAGGGAAGCGAATAACATTCAGTACTTC. This encodes CASSANREANNIQYF.

This clonotype was detected a few times. V usage is TRBV7-9 and J usage is TRBJ2-1, with 8 bases lining up with TRBD2. This CDR3 spans 16 amino acids. The V and J ends lost 5 bases and 3 bases, in that order; junction bases with no gene match: 9. The V gene's germline CDR1 is SEHNR and CDR2 FQNEAQ (reference sequence). The CDR3 sequence: CASSRWGGTSYNEQFF. As DNA, the CDR3 is TGTGCCAGCAGCCGCTGGGGCGGGACTAGCTACAATGAGCAGTTCTTC.